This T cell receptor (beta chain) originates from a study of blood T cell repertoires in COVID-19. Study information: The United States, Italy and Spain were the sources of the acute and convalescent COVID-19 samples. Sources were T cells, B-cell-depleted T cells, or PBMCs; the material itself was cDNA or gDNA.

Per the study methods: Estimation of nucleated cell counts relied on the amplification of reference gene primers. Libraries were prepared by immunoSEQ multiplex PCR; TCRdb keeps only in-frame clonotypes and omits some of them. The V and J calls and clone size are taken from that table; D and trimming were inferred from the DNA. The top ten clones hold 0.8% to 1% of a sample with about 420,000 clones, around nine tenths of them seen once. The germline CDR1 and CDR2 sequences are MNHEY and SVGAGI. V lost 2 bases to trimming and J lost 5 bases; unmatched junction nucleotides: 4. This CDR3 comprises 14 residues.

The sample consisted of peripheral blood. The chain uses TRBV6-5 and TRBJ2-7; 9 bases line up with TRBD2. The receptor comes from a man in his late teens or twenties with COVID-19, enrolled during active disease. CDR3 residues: CASSYLSGSNEQYF. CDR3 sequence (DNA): TGTGCCAGCAGTTACCTTAGCGGGAGCAACGAGCAGTACTTC.